What follows describes a single T cell receptor (beta chain). Original data processing: Cell counts per sample came from amplifying reference gene primers. The protocol was immunoSEQ multiplex PCR, while the TCRdb copy is restricted to in-frame clones and leaves out a portion. The V and J calls and clone size come from that table; D and trimming were worked out from the DNA. In the table there are 350,000 to 400,000 clones, 88% of which are singletons. Cohort placement rested on clinical history that participants reported themselves. The data were taken from a study of blood T cell repertoires in COVID-19. The source is a woman aged 18-29 years who had recovered from COVID-19. Sequencing used PBMCs or T cells enriched from blood (not recorded which).

CDR3 sequence: CASSLLAGSNQPQHF. In DNA form, the CDR3 reads TGTGCCAGCAGCCTCTTGGCGGGGAGCAATCAGCCCCAGCATTTT. J is TRBJ1-5 and V is TRBV6-6; D gene uncertain. The CDR3 loop spans 15 amino acids. Trimming left V 6 bases short and J 1 base short, with 13 bases between. The V gene's germline CDR1 is MNHNY and CDR2 SVGAGI (reference sequence).